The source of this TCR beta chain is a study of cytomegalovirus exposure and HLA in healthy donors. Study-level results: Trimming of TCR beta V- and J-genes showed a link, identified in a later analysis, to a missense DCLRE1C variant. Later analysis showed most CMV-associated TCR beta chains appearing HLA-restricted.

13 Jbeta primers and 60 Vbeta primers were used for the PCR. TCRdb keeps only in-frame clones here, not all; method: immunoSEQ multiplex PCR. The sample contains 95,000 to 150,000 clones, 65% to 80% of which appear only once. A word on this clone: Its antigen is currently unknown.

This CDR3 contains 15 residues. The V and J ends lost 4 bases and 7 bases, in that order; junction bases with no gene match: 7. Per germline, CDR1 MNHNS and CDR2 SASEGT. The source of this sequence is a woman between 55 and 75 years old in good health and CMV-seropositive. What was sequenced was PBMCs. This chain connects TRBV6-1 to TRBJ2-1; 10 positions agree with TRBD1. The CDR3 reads CASSGGTGAGNEQFF. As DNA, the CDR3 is TGTGCCAGCAGTGGAGGGACAGGGGCGGGGAATGAGCAGTTCTTC.